One and the same sample provided the 28 T cell receptor beta chains below, sequenced in a study of OX40 agonist ivuxolimab in advanced cancers. Produced via immunoSEQ multiplex PCR; TCRdb's table is partial and in-frame only. The table includes under 70,000 clones, roughly 84% detected once. The material sequenced was CD4+ or CD8+ T cells sorted from blood, taken in a trial of the OX40 agonist ivuxolimab. The receptor set was obtained from an adult with an advanced solid tumor such as melanoma, head and neck, liver or kidney cancer.

The chain links TRBV19 to TRBJ2-7, with 7 bases identical to TRBD1. The CDR3 extends over 14 amino acids. V gave up 3 bases and J gave up 6 bases; unmatched junction bases: 8. Germline-derived CDR1 and CDR2 are LNHDA and SQIVND (reference sequence). The CDR3 spells CASSISGTVGEQYF. CDR3 bases: TGTGCCAGTAGTATCTCCGGGACAGTCGGCGAGCAGTACTTC.

The rearrangement joins TRBV14 to TRBJ1-3, with TRBD1 as a possible D gene (6 bases). CDR1 is SGHDN and CDR2 is FVKESK in the germline V gene. The ends were cut back, 2 bases at V and 0 bases at J, with 14 bases in the middle. This CDR3 is built from 17 residues. DNA for the CDR3: TGTGCCAGCAGCCAACGATCCAGGGGTAGCTCTGGAAACACCATATATTTT. This gives the protein CASSQRSRGSSGNTIYF.

This rearrangement joins TRBV2 to TRBJ1-2; 7 nucleotides match TRBD1. Germline-derived CDR1 and CDR2 are SNHLY and FYNNEI. The CDR3 has 13 amino acids. Unmatched junction bases numbered 3, after V lost 4 bases and J lost 4 bases. The CDR3 sequence is CASSVEGAYGYTF. Written as DNA, the CDR3 is TGTGCCAGCAGTGTGGAGGGGGCCTATGGCTACACCTTC.

The V call is TRBV6-1, the J call TRBJ2-7; D remains ambiguous. The V and J ends lost 6 bases and 1 base respectively, with 13 bases between them. Germline assignment: CDR1 MNHNS and CDR2 SASEGT. The CDR3 extends over 14 amino acids. The CDR3 region has the DNA TGTGCCAGCAGCACCCTCGGTTGGTCCTACGAGCAGTACTTC. This encodes CASSTLGWSYEQYF.

The chain carries TRBV7-2 and TRBJ2-2; 7 positions agree with TRBD1. This CDR3 spans 14 amino acids. CDR1 SGHTA and CDR2 FQGNSA come from the germline V gene. J gave up 8 bases and V 8 bases, and 11 bases lay outside the gene matches. CDR3: CASALGGFSGELFF. As DNA, the CDR3 is TGTGCCAGCGCCTTAGGGGGCTTCTCGGGGGAGCTGTTTTTT.

The V and J genes are TRBV11-3 and TRBJ1-1, with unresolved D. The CDR3 contains 13 residues. Germline CDR1 is SGHNT and CDR2 is YENEEA. The V end lost 5 bases, the J end lost 5 bases, and 12 bases lay between the germline ends. CDR3: CASSRRGVTEAFF. The CDR3 DNA reads as TGTGCCAGCAGCCGACGCGGGGTAACTGAAGCTTTCTTT.

The genes are TRBV4-2 and TRBJ1-1; D gene ambiguous. Trimming stripped 0 bases from V and 5 bases from J, with 7 bases between. The CDR3 is made up of 13 amino acids. CDR1 is LGHNA and CDR2 is YNFKEQ in the germline V gene. The CDR3 nucleotides are TGTGCCAGCAGCCAAGACCCGGGGACTGAAGCTTTCTTT. It encodes CASSQDPGTEAFF.

The chain uses TRBV15 and TRBJ1-1; no clear D. V gave up 0 bases and J gave up 4 bases, with 9 bases separating them. Germline-derived CDR1 and CDR2 are LNHNV and YYDKDF (reference sequence). The CDR3 is made up of 14 amino acids. The CDR3, as DNA: TGTGCCACCAGCAGAGATCCCGGGAGCACTGAAGCTTTCTTT. Its protein is CATSRDPGSTEAFF.

The chain is built from TRBV28 and TRBJ2-7, with D hard to call. CDR1 MDHEN and CDR2 SYDVKM come from the germline V gene. Trimming stripped 5 bases from V and 3 bases from J, with 17 bases between. The CDR3 loop spans 15 amino acids. The CDR3 DNA reads TGTGCCAGCAGTCGCTCCGGTTCCGCCAGCTACGAGCAGTACTTC. Its protein product is CASSRSGSASYEQYF.

The rearrangement links TRBV7-4 to TRBJ2-7, with 11 bases that match TRBD2. Germline V lookup: CDR1 SGHVT, CDR2 SQSDAQ. The CDR3 extends over 16 amino acids. V gave up 4 bases and J gave up 3 bases; unmatched junction bases: 8. CDR3 sequence reads: CASSWLAGGPYYEQYF. As DNA, the CDR3 is TGTGCCAGCAGCTGGCTAGCGGGGGGCCCGTACTACGAGCAGTACTTC.

The sample holds a few counts of this clone. The chain links TRBV14 to TRBJ1-6; no reliable D call. Trimming stripped 1 base from V and 9 bases from J, with 7 bases between. The CDR3 runs 13 residues. CDR1 and CDR2 (germline): SGHDN, FVKESK. The chain's CDR3 is CASSQAPVSPLHF. The CDR3, as DNA: TGTGCCAGCAGCCAAGCCCCCGTTTCACCCCTCCACTTT.

The chain joins TRBV5-1 to TRBJ1-3; 7 bases align to TRBD1. The V and J ends lost 3 bases and 1 base, in that order; junction bases with no gene match: 10. The CDR3 spans 17 residues. CDR1 SGHRS and CDR2 YFSETQ come from the germline V gene. This CDR3 is CASSSGGAAGSGNTIYF. The CDR3 DNA is TGCGCCAGCAGCTCAGGGGGGGCGGCCGGATCTGGAAACACCATATATTTT.

This rearrangement joins TRBV6-5 to TRBJ2-2, with D unclear. CDR1 is MNHEY, CDR2 SVGAGI, per germline. V gave up 8 bases and J gave up 1 base, with 2 bases separating them. The CDR3 loop spans 11 amino acids. The CDR3 region is CASGNTGELFF. Here the CDR3 DNA reads TGTGCCAGCGGGAACACCGGGGAGCTGTTTTTT.

The chain uses TRBV5-8 and TRBJ1-5, with TRBD1 matching over 10 bases. This CDR3 has 15 residues. Trimming removed 7 bases from V and 1 base from J; junction bases left unmatched: 5. Per the germline V gene, CDR1 is SGHTS and CDR2 is YDEGEE. This CDR3 reads CASGQGVLSNQPQHF. CDR3 nucleotides: TGTGCCAGCGGACAGGGGGTTTTGAGCAATCAGCCCCAGCATTTT.

Note on this clone: Distinct nucleotide sequences in the sample also encode this CDR3. CDR3 loop: CASSIRGLSSYNSPLHF. The CDR3 region has the DNA TGTGCCAGTAGTATCAGAGGACTGAGCTCCTATAATTCACCCCTCCACTTT. The J gene is TRBJ1-6, the V gene TRBV19, with D unclear. Trimming removed 3 bases from V and 0 bases from J, with 12 bases in between. This CDR3 has 17 residues. Per the germline V gene, CDR1 is LNHDA and CDR2 is SQIVND (reference sequence). The whole variable domain, filled in from reference TRBV19 and TRBJ1-6, reads DGGITQSPKYLFRKEGQNVTLSCEQNLNHDAMYWYRQDPGQGLRLIYYSQIVNDFQKGDIAEGYSVSREKKESFPLTVTSAQKNPTAFYLCASSIRGLSSYNSPLHFGNGTRLTVT.

The chain links TRBV2 to TRBJ1-5; TRBD1 is a possible D gene (6 bases). With 9 bases removed from V and 2 bases from J, the gap between germline ends came to 11 bases. The CDR3 totals 13 residues. CDR1 SNHLY and CDR2 FYNNEI come from the germline V gene. The CDR3 sequence is CASNRDGNQPQHF. The CDR3 DNA reads TGTGCCAGTAACAGGGACGGCAATCAGCCCCAGCATTTT.

This chain joins TRBV4-2 and TRBJ1-2; 9 bases map to TRBD1. Unmatched junction bases numbered 4, after V lost 1 base and J lost 4 bases. The germline V gene encodes CDR1 LGHNA and CDR2 YNFKEQ. The CDR3 sequence is 15 residues long. CDR3 amino acids: CASSQAQGARYGYTF. The CDR3 DNA is TGTGCCAGCAGCCAAGCACAGGGGGCCCGCTATGGCTACACCTTC.

This chain uses TRBV19 with TRBJ1-3, with D hard to call. V was shortened by 1 base and J by 0 bases, with 16 bases between the two germline ends. Germline V lookup: CDR1 LNHDA, CDR2 SQIVND (reference sequence). There are 18 residues in the CDR3. DNA of the CDR3: TGTGCCAGTAGTATAGCGACCACGGGGATACCCTCTGGAAACACCATATATTTT. Amino acid sequence: CASSIATTGIPSGNTIYF.

Within the sample, this clone is medium-sized. The chain carries TRBV5-1 and TRBJ1-1, with D possibly matching TRBD1 (6 bases). V gave up 4 bases and J gave up 9 bases, with 16 bases separating them. The CDR3 is made up of 13 amino acids. Germline values: CDR1 SGHRS, CDR2 YFSETQ. CDR3 protein: CASSATTGGKAFF. CDR3 coding DNA: TGCGCCAGCAGCGCAACGACAGGAGGAAAAGCTTTCTTT. The full variable domain, in which reference TRBV5-1 and TRBJ1-1 provide the parts outside the CDR3, is KAGVTQTPRYLIKTRGQQVTLSCSPISGHRSVSWYQQTPGQGLQFLFEYFSETQRNKGNFPGRFSGRQFSNSRSEMNVSTLELGDSALYLCASSATTGGKAFFGQGTRLTVV.

CDR3 residues: CASSLDRGRGEYF. CDR3 nucleotides: TGTGCCAGCAGCTTAGACAGGGGGCGTGGGGAGTACTTC. This chain links TRBV11-2 with TRBJ2-7, with 8 nucleotides matching TRBD1. Germline trimming cut 0 bases from V and 11 bases from J; bases unmatched to any gene: 6. The length of the CDR3 is 13 residues. The germline gives CDR1 SGHAT, CDR2 FQNNGV.

The chain combines TRBV28 with TRBJ1-2; tentatively, D is TRBD1 (6 bases). V lost 2 bases and J 4 bases, leaving 17 bases between the germline ends. This CDR3 is 16 amino acids long. Germline CDR1 reads MDHEN; CDR2 reads SYDVKM. CDR3 sequence reads: CASSLRGGGQGYGYTF. CDR3 nucleotides: TGTGCCAGCAGTTTAAGGGGAGGGGGGCAGGGCTATGGCTACACCTTC.

This chain uses TRBV6-1 with TRBJ2-7; D gene unclear. This CDR3 has 13 residues. V lost 3 bases, J lost 7 bases, and 13 bases lay in between. Germline V lookup: CDR1 MNHNS, CDR2 SASEGT. The chain's CDR3 is CASSDSMGWEQYF. Written as DNA, the CDR3 is TGTGCCAGCAGTGATAGTATGGGGTGGGAGCAGTACTTC.

The CDR3 region is CASSLSFLGIGELFF. Here the CDR3 DNA reads TGTGCCAGCAGTTTATCGTTCTTGGGGATCGGGGAGCTGTTTTTT. The chain is built from TRBV27 and TRBJ2-2; unclear D gene. Germline values: CDR1 MNHEY, CDR2 SMNVEV (reference sequence). Deletions cut 0 bases from V and 7 bases from J, with 12 bases between. The length of the CDR3 is 15 residues.

CDR3: CASSLATGGSNEKLFF. CDR3 nucleotides: TGCGCCAGCAGCTTGGCCACCGGGGGCTCTAATGAAAAACTGTTTTTT. The chain has TRBV5-1 and TRBJ1-4; D is perhaps TRBD1 (6 bases). V lost 0 bases and J 3 bases, leaving 12 bases between the germline ends. Germline CDR1 reads SGHRS; CDR2 reads YFSETQ. The CDR3 length is 16 residues. Based on the CDR3 plus reference TRBV5-1 and TRBJ1-4, the full variable domain is KAGVTQTPRYLIKTRGQQVTLSCSPISGHRSVSWYQQTPGQGLQFLFEYFSETQRNKGNFPGRFSGRQFSNSRSEMNVSTLELGDSALYLCASSLATGGSNEKLFFGSGTQLSVL.

V gene TRBV28 combines with J gene TRBJ2-7, with TRBD1 identical over 9 bases. V lost 7 bases and J lost 5; bases outside the gene matches: 12. CDR3 length: 15 amino acids. Per the germline V gene, CDR1 is MDHEN and CDR2 is SYDVKM. The CDR3 nucleotides read TGTGCCAGCACCACCAGGGGACAGGGATACAACGAGCAGTACTTC. Its protein product is CASTTRGQGYNEQYF.

This chain uses TRBV6-5 with TRBJ2-3, with a tentative D call TRBD1 (5 bases). V shed 6 bases and J shed 1 base, with 11 bases lying between them. Germline values: CDR1 MNHEY, CDR2 SVGAGI. This CDR3 comprises 14 residues. The CDR3 DNA is TGTGCCAGCAGCCAGGGTAGGGGCACAGATACGCAGTATTTT. It is translated as CASSQGRGTDTQYF.

This clone turned up a few times. The chain carries TRBV6-1 and TRBJ2-7; possibly TRBD2 for D (6 bases). Germline V lookup: CDR1 MNHNS, CDR2 SASEGT. The CDR3 totals 13 residues. V was clipped by 6 bases and J by 2 bases, with 11 bases between them. CDR3 in amino acids: CASRKSGAYEQYF. The CDR3 DNA follows: TGTGCCAGCAGGAAGTCGGGGGCCTACGAGCAGTACTTC.

The CDR3 spells CASSPPSAPYEQYF. In nucleotides, the CDR3 is TGTGCCAGCAGCCCGCCTTCAGCTCCCTACGAGCAGTACTTC. The chain recombines TRBV6-5 with TRBJ2-7; D not resolved. Germline V gene lookup returns CDR1 MNHEY and CDR2 SVGAGI. CDR3 length: 14 residues. The V end was cut by 6 bases, the J end by 2 bases, with 14 bases between.